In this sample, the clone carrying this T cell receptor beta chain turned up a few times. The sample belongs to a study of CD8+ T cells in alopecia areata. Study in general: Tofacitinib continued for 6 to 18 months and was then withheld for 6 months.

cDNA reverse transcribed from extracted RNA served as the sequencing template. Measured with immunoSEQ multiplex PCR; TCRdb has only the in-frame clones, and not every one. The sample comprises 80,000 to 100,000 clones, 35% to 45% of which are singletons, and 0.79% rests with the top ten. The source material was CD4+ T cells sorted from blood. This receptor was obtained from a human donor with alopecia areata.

The CDR3 loop is CASSFDPGTGSEKLFF. As DNA, the CDR3 is TGCGCCAGCAGCTTCGACCCCGGGACAGGGAGTGAAAAACTGTTTTTT. This chain connects TRBV5-1 to TRBJ1-4, with 9 bases fitting TRBD1. V lost 2 bases, J lost 7 bases, and 9 bases stayed unmatched. This CDR3 region has 16 residues. Germline assignment: CDR1 SGHRS and CDR2 YFSETQ.